In its sample, the clone carrying this T cell receptor (beta chain) was seen a few times. As yet, its antigen is unknown. The data were taken from a study of Graves' ophthalmopathy and Graves' hyperthyroidism. Study results and limitations: Prediction of ophthalmopathy progression reached roughly 70% sensitivity and around 72% specificity.

Transcripts of RNA were the source for amplifying TCR beta CDR3 regions. The first round was an RT-PCR with HTBI primers, and the second round was a multiplex PCR. Each CDR3 protein is one row after TCRdb ran MiXCR on the multiplex PCR reads. The sample yields hundreds of thousands of distinct CDR3 sequences, 35% to 50% seen once. The CDR3 has 14 amino acids. Trimming shortened V by 2 bases and J by 7 bases, and 11 bases separated the two germline ends. Per germline, CDR1 MNHNY and CDR2 SVGAGI (reference sequence). Additional autoimmune diseases, uncontrolled infections, pregnancy or lactation disqualified patients. A diagnosis was made from clinical symptoms together with serum thyroxine, TRAb, thyroid ultrasound and orbital computed tomography. The authors used Ficoll-Paque density gradient centrifugation to separate PBMCs. The input was 8.5 to 10 ml of fresh peripheral blood.

The chain employs TRBV6-6 and TRBJ1-4; TRBD1 is a possible D gene (5 bases). This TCR derives from an adult man with Graves' ophthalmopathy. The sequenced sample consisted of peripheral blood. This CDR3 reads CASSYGGGGEKLFF. CDR3 in DNA: TGTGCCAGCAGTTACGGGGGGGGGGGTGAAAAACTGTTTTTT.